This T cell receptor (beta chain) was sequenced in a study of CD8+CD57+ T cells in acquired aplastic anemia. The wider study: On average, healthy donors gave 9 million to 11 million reads for CD4+ cells. Overall study results and limits: Patients and controls shared 25 to 30 CD8+ CDR3 sequences.

For this clonotype: Its antigen remains unknown.

In germline, CDR1 is LGHDT, CDR2 YNNKEL (reference sequence). The CDR3 covers 16 residues. V was trimmed by 1 base and J by 3 bases, leaving 14 bases between them. Genomic DNA, the template, was used for profiling of the TCR beta VDJ and CDR3. TCRdb passed the reads through MiXCR, listing each CDR3 protein once. The sample lists some 220,000 distinct CDR3 sequences, approximately 35% occurring once. The chain uses TRBV3-1 and TRBJ2-3; D tentatively fits TRBD1 or TRBD2 (6 bases each). This TCR came from a human donor in good health, serving as a control. Sequenced material: sorted CD4+, CD8+, or CD8+CD57+ T cells (not recorded which) from PBMCs. DNA of the CDR3: TGTGCCAGCAGCCAAGGGGGGGCCATGGGGACAGATACGCAGTATTTT. Protein sequence: CASSQGGAMGTDTQYF.